These 29 T cell receptor beta chains originate from one sample sequenced in a study of blood T cell repertoires in COVID-19 (dated by TCRdb to about 2020). Libraries came from the immunoSEQ multiplex PCR assay. Held by TCRdb, this immuneACCESS table contains in-frame sequences only and omits some clones. Under half of the omission traces to an unresolved V gene where checked; the cause of the rest is unknown. The sample table lists approximately 270,000 clones, more than 70% of them with a count of one. The ten largest clonotypes hold roughly 6% of the sample. Sequenced material: peripheral blood. These receptors all stem from a woman aged 25 to 39 with COVID-19, enrolled during active disease.

V gene TRBV19 combines with J gene TRBJ2-7, with 7 positions matching TRBD1. This CDR3 spans 14 amino acids. With V trimmed by 5 bases and J by 0 bases, 4 bases remained unmatched. CDR1 is LNHDA, CDR2 SQIVND, per germline (reference sequence). The CDR3 region has the DNA TGTGCCAGTAGTGTCCGGGACAGCTCCTACGAGCAGTACTTC. Encoded protein: CASSVRDSSYEQYF.

The chain joins TRBV14 to TRBJ2-3; TRBD1 might be the D (6 bases). This CDR3 comprises 15 residues. Trimming removed 4 bases at V and 0 bases at J, with 11 bases between. Germline CDR1 reads SGHDN; CDR2 reads FVKESK. This CDR3 reads CASSPGTRSTDTQYF. The CDR3 DNA follows: TGTGCCAGCAGCCCTGGGACACGTAGCACAGATACGCAGTATTTT.

The chain is built from TRBV27 and TRBJ2-3, with D unresolved. This CDR3 contains 12 residues. Looked up from germline, CDR1 is MNHEY and CDR2 is SMNVEV (reference sequence). Deletions cut 4 bases from V and 8 bases from J, with 10 bases between. The CDR3 reads CASSYEPGTQYF. As DNA, the CDR3 is TGTGCCAGCAGTTACGAGCCGGGTACGCAGTATTTT.

This clone has a single count. The J gene is TRBJ2-1, the V gene TRBV5-5, with a possible D match to TRBD1 (6 bases). CDR1 and CDR2 from the germline V gene are SGHKS and YYEKEE (reference sequence). The CDR3 totals 15 residues. V lost 0 bases and J lost 3, with 10 bases in between. The CDR3 region is CASSLEGGRYNEQFF. CDR3 nucleotides: TGTGCCAGCAGCTTGGAAGGGGGACGCTACAATGAGCAGTTCTTC.

The chain combines TRBV15 with TRBJ1-3, with D hard to call. V was trimmed by 8 bases and J by 0 bases, leaving 14 bases between them. The CDR3 covers 15 residues. Germline lookup yields CDR1 LNHNV and CDR2 YYDKDF (reference sequence). CDR3 in DNA: TGTGCCACCGGTGGAAGCGGATACTCTGGAAACACCATATATTTT. This gives the protein CATGGSGYSGNTIYF.

J is TRBJ2-7 and V is TRBV5-4, with TRBD2 matching over 8 bases. The germline V gene has CDR1 SGHNT and CDR2 YYREEE (reference sequence). The CDR3 contains 15 residues. The J segment lost 4 bases and the V segment lost 4 bases, leaving 10 bases of the junction unmatched. CDR3 coding DNA: TGTGCCAGCAGCAACCCACTAGCGGAGATATACGAGCAGTACGTC. It codes for CASSNPLAEIYEQYV.

This chain joins TRBV5-4 and TRBJ1-1, with D uncertain. This CDR3 comprises 13 residues. The germline V and J ends were trimmed by 0 bases and 4 bases, with 7 bases remaining between them. The germline CDR1 and CDR2 sequences are SGHNT and YYREEE (reference sequence). The chain's CDR3 is CASSLAGFTEAFF. In DNA form, the CDR3 reads TGTGCCAGCAGCTTGGCCGGGTTCACTGAAGCTTTCTTT.

The chain links TRBV18 to TRBJ1-4; 7 bases agree with TRBD1. This CDR3 has 15 amino acids. Germline V gene sequence: CDR1 KGHSH, CDR2 LQKENI. The J segment lost 3 bases and the V segment lost 3 bases, leaving 4 bases of the junction unmatched. As DNA, the CDR3 is TGTGCCAGCTCACCCGGACAGGCGCCTAATGAAAAACTGTTTTTT. Residues: CASSPGQAPNEKLFF.

In DNA form, the CDR3 reads TGTGCCAGCAGCCAAGGTTTTTGGGGGGATGAGCAGTTCTTC. As protein: CASSQGFWGDEQFF. The V gene is TRBV14, the J gene TRBJ2-1; tentative D call: TRBD2 (6 bases). Per germline, CDR1 SGHDN and CDR2 FVKESK. This CDR3 is 14 amino acids long. The V end was cut by 1 base, the J end by 8 bases, with 12 bases between.

In this sample, this clone turned up a few times. This chain links TRBV6-4 with TRBJ2-1, with D possibly matching TRBD1 (5 bases). Germline V gene sequence: CDR1 MRHNA, CDR2 SNTAGT. This CDR3 contains 16 residues. Trimming took 0 bases from V and 3 from J, leaving 12 bases between them. Here the CDR3 DNA reads TGTGCCAGCAGTGACTCGGTAGGGGTAAGCTACAATGAGCAGTTCTTC. Translated, it gives CASSDSVGVSYNEQFF.

This chain uses TRBV7-2 with TRBJ1-2, with 7 bases fitting TRBD1. CDR3 size: 15 residues. The V gene's germline CDR1 is SGHTA and CDR2 FQGNSA. Losses at the gene ends were 1 base for V and 4 bases for J; bases not matched to a gene: 6. CDR3 loop: CASSLGWGQIYGYTF. DNA for the CDR3: TGTGCCAGCAGCTTAGGGTGGGGACAGATCTATGGCTACACCTTC. Combining the CDR3 with reference TRBV7-2 and TRBJ1-2 gives the whole variable domain GAGVSQSPSNKVTEKGKDVELRCDPISGHTALYWYRQSLGQGLEFLIYFQGNSAPDKSGLPSDRFSAERTGGSVSTLTIQRTQQEDSAVYLCASSLGWGQIYGYTFGSGTRLTVV.

The chain recombines TRBV28 with TRBJ2-2; 7 bases align to TRBD2. This CDR3 contains 15 residues. The V gene's germline CDR1 is MDHEN and CDR2 SYDVKM. V lost 5 bases to trimming and J lost 5 bases; unmatched junction nucleotides: 8. The CDR3 spells CASSPGGEGTGELFF. The CDR3 DNA follows: TGTGCCAGCAGTCCCGGAGGGGAGGGGACCGGGGAGCTGTTTTTT.

The V gene is TRBV5-8, the J gene TRBJ2-2, with no clear D. Trimming pared 1 base from V and 5 bases from J, leaving 15 bases between. In germline, CDR1 is SGHTS, CDR2 YDEGEE. The length of the CDR3 is 16 residues. CDR3 sequence reads: CASSLMGLAPTGELFF. The CDR3 DNA reads as TGTGCCAGCAGCTTGATGGGCTTGGCTCCAACCGGGGAGCTGTTTTTT.

This clone was observed a handful of times. V and J are TRBV6-5 and TRBJ1-1; 8 bases fit TRBD1. The CDR3 loop spans 11 amino acids. Germline lookup yields CDR1 MNHEY and CDR2 SVGAGI. The V and J ends lost 10 bases and 8 bases, in that order; junction bases with no gene match: 6. CDR3 protein: CATLRGREAFF. CDR3 sequence (DNA): TGTGCCACCCTCAGGGGGCGGGAAGCTTTCTTT.

The chain combines TRBV5-1 with TRBJ2-5; the match to TRBD2 covers 14 bases. Germline values: CDR1 SGHRS, CDR2 YFSETQ. The V and J ends lost 3 bases and 5 bases, in that order; junction bases with no gene match: 6. The CDR3 contains 16 residues. The CDR3 DNA is TGCGCCAGCAGCTACGGGACTAGCGGGGGAGAGGAGACCCAGTACTTC. It specifies CASSYGTSGGEETQYF. Supplemented by reference TRBV5-1 and TRBJ2-5, the full variable domain reads KAGVTQTPRYLIKTRGQQVTLSCSPISGHRSVSWYQQTPGQGLQFLFEYFSETQRNKGNFPGRFSGRQFSNSRSEMNVSTLELGDSALYLCASSYGTSGGEETQYFGPGTRLLVL.

The CDR3 DNA sequence: TGTGCCAGCAGCGTAGTGGGCTCCGTCGGCTACACCTTC. Its protein product is CASSVVGSVGYTF. The rearrangement joins TRBV9 to TRBJ1-2; no clear D. Germline V gene sequence: CDR1 SGDLS, CDR2 YYNGEE. The CDR3 runs 13 residues. V lost 0 bases and J 8 bases, leaving 11 bases between the germline ends.

The CDR3 nucleotides are TGCGCCAGCAGCCCGCCCAGGGGGACAGCGGGAGGGCCTCTTCCTCAAGGCGACGAGCAGTACGTC. Protein product: CASSPPRGTAGGPLPQGDEQYV. The chain couples TRBV5-1 to TRBJ2-7; 10 bases fit TRBD2. This CDR3 is built from 22 residues. Germline CDR1 and CDR2: SGHRS and YFSETQ. Germline trimming cut 4 bases from V and 5 bases from J; bases unmatched to any gene: 30.

The V and J genes are TRBV27 and TRBJ2-7, with 9 bases that match TRBD2. The CDR3 has 16 amino acids. Germline-derived CDR1 and CDR2 are MNHEY and SMNVEV (reference sequence). V lost 5 bases and J lost 2; bases outside the gene matches: 10. For the CDR3, the DNA is TGTGCCAGCAGTCCCCAACTAGCGGGTCCTGCCTACGAGCAGTACTTC. Its translation is CASSPQLAGPAYEQYF.

This clone was seen a handful of times. V is TRBV5-4 and J is TRBJ1-2; a possible D gene is TRBD1 (6 bases). This CDR3 comprises 14 residues. Germline assignment: CDR1 SGHNT and CDR2 YYREEE (reference sequence). Trimming pared 4 bases from V and 2 bases from J, leaving 12 bases between. The CDR3 DNA reads TGTGCCAGCAGCCCCGGGACACCAAACTATGGCTACACCTTC. Its protein is CASSPGTPNYGYTF.

Comments on this clone: The same CDR3 also results from other DNA sequences found in this sample. The chain links TRBV6-5 to TRBJ1-6, with a possible D match to TRBD1 (5 bases). Germline assignment: CDR1 MNHEY and CDR2 SVGAGI. The CDR3 length is 14 residues. The germline V and J ends were trimmed by 6 bases and 12 bases, with 18 bases remaining between them. For the CDR3, the DNA is TGTGCCAGCAGCAAGCACGGGGGATCCCAACCCCTCCACTTT. This encodes CASSKHGGSQPLHF.

This chain links TRBV12-3 or TRBV12-4 with TRBJ2-1, with 7 bases that match TRBD2. The trim removed 6 bases at V and 7 bases at J, leaving 6 bases unmatched. This CDR3 is 13 amino acids long. CDR3 loop: CASRAGRENEQFF. CDR3 bases: TGTGCCAGCAGGGCGGGGAGGGAGAATGAGCAGTTCTTC.

The chain links TRBV19 to TRBJ2-5; 12 nucleotides line up with TRBD2. The germline CDR1 and CDR2 sequences are LNHDA and SQIVND (reference sequence). The J segment lost 4 bases and the V segment lost 2 bases, leaving 5 bases of the junction unmatched. The CDR3 extends over 16 amino acids. CDR3 nucleotides: TGTGCCAGTAGTATATCTAGCGGGAGGGCCCCAGAGACCCAGTACTTC. Its protein product is CASSISSGRAPETQYF.

The chain couples TRBV27 to TRBJ2-7; tentatively, D is TRBD1 (6 bases). CDR1 MNHEY and CDR2 SMNVEV come from the germline V gene (reference sequence). V lost 3 bases, J lost 2 bases, and 17 bases lay in between. This CDR3 is built from 16 residues. CDR3 sequence (DNA): TGTGCCAGCAGTTTGACCCAGGGGATTAATCCCTACGAGCAGTACTTC. Translating gives CASSLTQGINPYEQYF.

The rearrangement uses TRBV20-1 and TRBJ1-2, with D possibly being TRBD1 (6 bases). Germline assignment: CDR1 DFQATT and CDR2 SNEGSKA (reference sequence). The CDR3 is 16 amino acids. Trimming removed 3 bases at V and 2 bases at J, with 19 bases between. The CDR3 region has the DNA TGCAGTGCTAGTGATGGGCGGGGGGGCGCCAACTATGGCTACACCTTC. Its translation: CSASDGRGGANYGYTF.

This clone was picked up a small number of times. This chain uses TRBV18 with TRBJ2-7, with D maybe TRBD1 (5 bases). The V end was cut by 1 base, the J end by 2 bases, with 9 bases between. This CDR3 contains 14 residues. Germline CDR1 and CDR2: KGHSH and LQKENI. CDR3 coding DNA: TGTGCCAGCTCACCACGAGACAGACCCTACGAGCAGTACTTC. Encoded protein: CASSPRDRPYEQYF.

J is TRBJ1-2 and V is TRBV6-2 or TRBV6-3; D possibly corresponds to TRBD1 (5 bases). CDR1 and CDR2 (germline): MNHEY, SVGEGT. V lost 3 bases to trimming and J lost 6 bases, with 14 bases between them. The CDR3 is made up of 14 amino acids. The CDR3 loop reads CASSYRMGGNGYTF. CDR3 DNA: TGTGCCAGCAGTTATCGCATGGGGGGGAATGGCTACACCTTC.

The J gene is TRBJ2-3, the V gene TRBV14; TRBD2 agrees at 9 bases. Per germline, CDR1 SGHDN and CDR2 FVKESK. The trim removed 3 bases at V and 1 base at J, leaving 8 bases unmatched. There are 17 residues in the CDR3. CDR3 coding DNA: TGTGCCAGCAGCCACCTAGCGGGACGGTGGGGCACAGATACGCAGTATTTT. This codes for CASSHLAGRWGTDTQYF.

This chain uses TRBV19 with TRBJ1-2; TRBD1 matches at 8 bases. The CDR3 covers 17 residues. CDR1 LNHDA and CDR2 SQIVND come from the germline V gene (reference sequence). The CDR3 DNA sequence: TGTGCAGCGGCAACATCCCCGGACAGGGTAGAGTTGGATGGCTACACCTTC. Protein product: CAAATSPDRVELDGYTF.

V usage is TRBV7-2 and J usage is TRBJ1-2; D is unclear. The CDR3 length is 15 residues. V was trimmed by 1 base and J by 6 bases, leaving 15 bases between them. Germline V gives CDR1 SGHTA, CDR2 FQGNSA. In nucleotides, the CDR3 is TGTGCCAGCAGCTTAGGTCTTTCCGGGATGGATGGCTACACCTTC. It codes for CASSLGLSGMDGYTF.